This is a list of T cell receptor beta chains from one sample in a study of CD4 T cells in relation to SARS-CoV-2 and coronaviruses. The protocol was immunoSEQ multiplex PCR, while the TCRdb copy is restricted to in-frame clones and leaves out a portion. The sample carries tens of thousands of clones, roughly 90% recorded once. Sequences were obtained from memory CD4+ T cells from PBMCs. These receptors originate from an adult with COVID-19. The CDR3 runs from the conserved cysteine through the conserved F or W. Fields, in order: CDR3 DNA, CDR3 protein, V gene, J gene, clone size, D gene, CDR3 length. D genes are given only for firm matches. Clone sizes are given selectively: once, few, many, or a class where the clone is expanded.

DNA: TGTGCCAGCAGCTTAGCTAGCACCGGGGAGCTGTTTTTT
CDR3: CASSLASTGELFF
V: TRBV11-3
J: TRBJ2-2
size: .
D: .
length: 13

DNA: TGTGCCAGTAGTGACAGGTTAGCTAACTATGGCTACACCTTC
CDR3: CASSDRLANYGYTF
V: TRBV19
J: TRBJ1-2
size: .
D: .
length: 14

DNA: TGTGCCAGCAGCTTCGGGGGCTACAATGAGCAGTTCTTC
CDR3: CASSFGGYNEQFF
V: TRBV7-9
J: TRBJ2-1
size: once
D: .
length: 13

DNA: TGTGCCAGTAGGATTAGCGGAGATACGCAGTATTTT
CDR3: CASRISGDTQYF
V: TRBV19
J: TRBJ2-3
size: .
D: .
length: 12

DNA: TGTGCCAGCAGTTTATGGACCGGGGAGCTGTTTTTT
CDR3: CASSLWTGELFF
V: TRBV27
J: TRBJ2-2
size: .
D: .
length: 12

DNA: TGTGCCAGCAGTTATCCGGATGAGCAGTTCTTC
CDR3: CASSYPDEQFF
V: TRBV6-2/TRBV6-3
J: TRBJ2-1
size: .
D: .
length: 11

DNA: TGTGCCAGCAGTGATACAGGGGGCGGTCAGCCCCAGCATTTT
CDR3: CASSDTGGGQPQHF
V: TRBV6-1
J: TRBJ1-5
size: .
D: TRBD1
length: 14

DNA: TGTGCCAGCAGAAGGGGCAGGTCCAGGTACTTC
CDR3: CASRRGRSRYF
V: TRBV6-4
J: TRBJ1-2
size: .
D: .
length: 11

DNA: TGTGCCAGCACCAGCCTAGGAGGTACCGAGCAGTACTTC
CDR3: CASTSLGGTEQYF
V: TRBV6-6
J: TRBJ2-7
size: .
D: .
length: 13

DNA: TGTGCCAGCAGCTTAGAGAATGGCTACACCTTC
CDR3: CASSLENGYTF
V: TRBV11-3
J: TRBJ1-2
size: medium-sized
D: .
length: 11

DNA: TGTGCCAGCAGCCCGACAGGGGTGGCCACTGAAGCTTTCTTT
CDR3: CASSPTGVATEAFF
V: TRBV3-1/TRBV3-2
J: TRBJ1-1
size: few
D: TRBD1
length: 14

DNA: TGTGCCAGCAGGGGAGATACGCAGTATTTT
CDR3: CASRGDTQYF
V: TRBV6-1
J: TRBJ2-3
size: .
D: .
length: 10

DNA: TGTGCCAGTAAGGTCGGACAGGGAACCTACGAGCAGTACTTC
CDR3: CASKVGQGTYEQYF
V: TRBV19
J: TRBJ2-7
size: .
D: TRBD1
length: 14

DNA: TGTGCCAGCAGTACACAGGGGGGCGAGTTAGCTGAAGCTTTCTTT
CDR3: CASSTQGGELAEAFF
V: TRBV28
J: TRBJ1-1
size: few
D: TRBD1
length: 15

DNA: TGTGCCACCAGTGATAGGACGGATGAAAAACTGTTTTTT
CDR3: CATSDRTDEKLFF
V: TRBV24-1
J: TRBJ1-4
size: .
D: .
length: 13

DNA: TGTGCCAGTAGTATAGATCAAGGACTAGGCGCAGATACGCAGTATTTT
CDR3: CASSIDQGLGADTQYF
V: TRBV19
J: TRBJ2-3
size: .
D: TRBD2
length: 16

DNA: TGTGCCAGCAGCTCCACGGGGGGCCCCGACTATGGCTACACCTTC
CDR3: CASSSTGGPDYGYTF
V: TRBV11-1
J: TRBJ1-2
size: .
D: .
length: 15

DNA: TGTGCCAGCAGTCCCAACTATGGGCAAGAGACCCAGTACTTC
CDR3: CASSPNYGQETQYF
V: TRBV6-4
J: TRBJ2-5
size: once
D: .
length: 14

DNA: TGTGCCAGCAGTGAAGAGAAATCTGGAAACACCATATATTTT
CDR3: CASSEEKSGNTIYF
V: TRBV25-1
J: TRBJ1-3
size: few
D: .
length: 14

DNA: TGCGCCAGCAGCCCCCACCAGGGAAAGGCTTCCGAGCAGTACTTC
CDR3: CASSPHQGKASEQYF
V: TRBV5-1
J: TRBJ2-7
size: .
D: .
length: 15

DNA: TGTGCCAGCAGCGTAGATGAGGGATCCACCGGGGAGCTGTTTTTT
CDR3: CASSVDEGSTGELFF
V: TRBV9
J: TRBJ2-2
size: .
D: .
length: 15

DNA: TGTGCCAGCAGCCCCACCGCGGGCTTGAACTACGAGCAGTACTTC
CDR3: CASSPTAGLNYEQYF
V: TRBV7-2
J: TRBJ2-7
size: .
D: .
length: 15

DNA: TGCAGCGTTGAGGTGGGGTCCACTGAAGCTTTCTTT
CDR3: CSVEVGSTEAFF
V: TRBV29-1
J: TRBJ1-1
size: .
D: .
length: 12

DNA: TGTGCCAGCAGCCCCGGGACAGGGTTTGGCTACACCTTC
CDR3: CASSPGTGFGYTF
V: TRBV2
J: TRBJ1-2
size: .
D: TRBD1
length: 13

DNA: TGTGCCAGTAGACACTCTGGAAACACCATATATTTT
CDR3: CASRHSGNTIYF
V: TRBV6-5
J: TRBJ1-3
size: .
D: .
length: 12

DNA: TGTGCCAGCAGAGGGGGACGGTCGAATAGCAATCAGCCCCAGCATTTT
CDR3: CASRGGRSNSNQPQHF
V: TRBV28
J: TRBJ1-5
size: .
D: .
length: 16

DNA: TGTGCCAGCAGCTTAGGAGGGGCGGGGCCGGGAGAGCCCCAGCATTTT
CDR3: CASSLGGAGPGEPQHF
V: TRBV7-2
J: TRBJ1-5
size: .
D: .
length: 16

DNA: TGCGCCAGCAGCTTGCAGACAGGGACCTATGGCTACACCTTC
CDR3: CASSLQTGTYGYTF
V: TRBV5-1
J: TRBJ1-2
size: .
D: TRBD1
length: 14

DNA: TGTGCCAGCAGTCCGCACAATAGCAATCAGCCCCAGCATTTT
CDR3: CASSPHNSNQPQHF
V: TRBV28
J: TRBJ1-5
size: .
D: .
length: 14

DNA: TGCGCCAGCAGCCTCCGGGTCGGAACCGGGGAGCTGTTTTTT
CDR3: CASSLRVGTGELFF
V: TRBV4-1
J: TRBJ2-2
size: .
D: .
length: 14

DNA: TGTGCCAGCACCGAAGACCCTGGGGAGCTGTTTTTT
CDR3: CASTEDPGELFF
V: TRBV6-5
J: TRBJ2-2
size: .
D: .
length: 12